One T cell receptor beta chain is described in this entry. What it recognizes is unknown. These data come from a study of shared clonotypes between healthy human individuals. General study findings and limits: It was observed that about 5% of naive CD4 clonotypes were shared across several donors.

Both subsets, CD45RA+ naive and CD45RA-negative memory, were split from the CD4+ cells. CDR3 size: 15 residues. Trimming left V 4 bases short and J 7 bases short, with 14 bases between. Germline V gene sequence: CDR1 SGHTA, CDR2 FQGNSA. Every subset had its genomic DNA shared out evenly among several immunoSEQ plates. Sequenced by immunoSEQ multiplex PCR; TCRdb stores in-frame clones only, minus some. The data hold around 2.1 million clones, with around 95% observed a single time. This chain uses TRBV7-2 with TRBJ1-6; D is possibly TRBD1 (5 bases). This clonotype was obtained from a man in his late teens or twenties in good health. The sequencing input was naive CD4+ T cells sorted from blood. Specified subset: CD45RA+ positively selected. The CDR3 nucleotides are TGTGCCAGCAGCTCCCTGGGGGGTGGGAATTCACCCCTCCACTTT. It specifies CASSSLGGGNSPLHF.